The clone carrying this T cell receptor beta chain was picked up many times. The antigen is not known. The authors deemed Graves' hyperthyroidism stable absent ophthalmopathy progression within 18 months. The PBMCs were sourced from fresh peripheral blood (about 10 ml). The investigators amplified TCR beta CDR3 regions from RNA transcripts. The study used the HTBI primer set for a first-round RT-PCR of the TCR CDR3. TCRdb re-called the multiplex PCR reads through MiXCR, storing one row per CDR3 protein. Found here are around 280,000 distinct CDR3 sequences, roughly 15% of them singletons; the top ten hold roughly 7.7%. CDR3 length equals 15 residues. The V gene's germline CDR1 is MNHNS and CDR2 SASEGT. Trimming cost V 5 bases and J 3 bases, with 17 bases left between them. This sample is drawn from a study of T cells in Graves' hyperthyroidism and ophthalmopathy. Overall study results and limits: Researchers report that a 13 V-J model separated ophthalmopathy from stable hyperthyroidism. Most thyroid-expanded clonotypes above 0.001 were also found in blood.

The TCR comes from a woman aged 40 to 50 with Graves' hyperthyroidism. The chain has TRBV6-1 and TRBJ2-7, with D unresolved. Sequenced input: blood. CDR3 in amino acids: CASSPTSTSIYEQYF. For the CDR3, the DNA is TGTGCCAGCAGTCCGACTTCTACGTCTATCTACGAGCAGTACTTC.